This note documents a single T cell receptor (beta chain) sequence. This record comes from a study of blood T cell repertoires in COVID-19. Trimming pared 6 bases from V and 4 bases from J, leaving 10 bases between. This CDR3 has 13 residues. CDR1 and CDR2 (germline): WSHSY, SAAADI. TCRdb's table, derived via immunoSEQ multiplex PCR, lists solely in-frame clones and lacks some. This table has about 190,000 clones, roughly 88% appearing once. The source is a man aged 35-49 years with acute COVID-19. The sample taken for sequencing was PBMCs or T cells enriched from blood (not recorded which). J is TRBJ1-3 and V is TRBV10-2; D may be TRBD1 (6 bases). The CDR3 loop reads CASSSGVGNTIYF. CDR3 DNA sequence: TGCGCCAGCAGCTCAGGGGTGGGAAACACCATATATTTT.